This T cell receptor (beta chain) derives from a study of CD8+CD57+ T cells in acquired aplastic anemia. The study, taken as a whole, reports: Overlapping CD8+ CDR3 repertoires of patients and controls contained under 30 shared sequences. Patient and control CD8+ Simpson's diversity was not significantly different.

The study profiled TCR beta VDJ and CDR3 using genomic DNA as template. TCRdb ran MiXCR on the reads and lists one entry per CDR3 protein. The data contain some 280,000 distinct CDR3 sequences, approximately 57% of them singletons. This clonotype has a count of ten or more. Antigen specificity is unknown. The CDR3 runs to 12 residues. Germline CDR1 and CDR2: SQVTM and ANQGSEA. V lost 3 bases and J 0 bases, leaving 5 bases between the germline ends. The sequencing input was sorted CD4+, CD8+, or CD8+CD57+ T cells (not recorded which) from PBMCs. This chain connects TRBV29-1 to TRBJ1-1; D is ambiguous. This TCR was sampled from a human donor with severe aplastic anemia or a healthy control (not recorded which). The DNA of the CDR3 is TGCAGCGTTGAGTCGGTGAACACTGAAGCTTTCTTT. Amino acids: CSVESVNTEAFF.